This is a list of T cell receptor beta chains from one sample in a study of blood T cell repertoires in COVID-19. Generated by immunoSEQ multiplex PCR, the TCRdb table keeps only in-frame clones and is missing some. The sample lists under 80,000 clones; around 85% were seen once. Sequencing was performed on peripheral blood. These receptors were collected from a human donor in a cohort sampled during active COVID-19. Each CDR3 is given with its conserved first and last residue. The order of the fields is V gene, clone size, J gene, D gene, CDR3 protein, CDR3 DNA. A D gene is named only where the DNA matches it firmly. Clone size is stated in some rows and not others, as once, few, many or a class when expanded.

>TRBV11-3|.|TRBJ2-5|.
CASSSLGTRLGETQYF
TGTGCCAGCAGCTCTCTCGGGACTCGTTTGGGAGAGACCCAGTACTTC
>TRBV6-4|.|TRBJ2-2|TRBD2
CASSRLAGVNGELFF
TGTGCCAGCAGTCGGCTAGCGGGAGTTAACGGGGAGCTGTTTTTT
>TRBV28|.|TRBJ2-3|.
CASRSSDQQYF
TGTGCCAGCAGGTCTAGCGATCAGCAGTATTTT
>TRBV7-9|.|TRBJ2-7|TRBD2
CASSLGSGVSF
TGTGCCAGCAGCTTAGGTAGCGGGGTGAGCTTC
>TRBV13|.|TRBJ2-3|TRBD2
CASSSRLAGVTDTQYF
TGTGCCAGCAGCTCCCGACTAGCGGGGGTCACAGATACGCAGTATTTT
>TRBV3-1/TRBV3-2|once|TRBJ1-2|.
CASSQGWGGTYGYTF
TGTGCCAGCAGCCAAGGTTGGGGAGGGACCTATGGCTACACCTTC
>TRBV19|medium-sized|TRBJ1-1|.
CASSILAGSTEAFF
TGTGCCAGTAGTATATTAGCGGGATCCACTGAAGCTTTCTTT
>TRBV6-2/TRBV6-3|.|TRBJ2-5|TRBD2
CASSTSGRVETQYF
TGTGCCAGCAGCACTAGCGGGAGAGTGGAGACCCAGTACTTC
>TRBV6-4|.|TRBJ2-1|.
CASSDQGGGEQFF
TGTGCCAGCAGTGACCAAGGGGGTGGTGAGCAGTTCTTC
>TRBV4-1|.|TRBJ2-3|.
CASSHILRERGTDTQYF
TGCGCCAGCAGCCACATCCTTCGGGAGAGGGGCACAGATACGCAGTATTTT
>TRBV4-1|.|TRBJ2-3|.
CASSQVELTDTQYF
TGCGCCAGCAGCCAAGTAGAACTCACAGATACGCAGTATTTT
>TRBV19|.|TRBJ2-3|.
CASKLGHGADTQYF
TGTGCCAGTAAGCTAGGGCACGGGGCAGATACGCAGTATTTT
>TRBV11-3|once|TRBJ1-6|.
CASSSGTAGSSPLHF
TGTGCCAGCAGCTCCGGGACCGCCGGGAGTTCACCCCTCCACTTT
>TRBV5-1|few|TRBJ2-7|TRBD1
CASSSDRASDEQYF
TGCGCCAGCAGTTCAGACAGGGCGAGCGACGAGCAGTACTTC
>TRBV10-1|.|TRBJ2-1|TRBD1
CASSKGTGRFLNEQFF
TGCGCCAGCAGTAAGGGGACAGGGCGTTTTCTCAATGAGCAGTTCTTC
>TRBV5-5|.|TRBJ2-5|TRBD2
CASSPTPSGRAETQYF
TGTGCCAGCAGCCCCACCCCCAGCGGGAGGGCGGAGACCCAGTACTTC
>TRBV27|.|TRBJ1-5|.
CASSLGGARQPQHF
TGTGCCAGCAGTTTAGGAGGGGCTCGGCAGCCCCAGCATTTT
>TRBV5-1|.|TRBJ2-7|TRBD2
CASSPSGREGYEQYF
TGCGCCAGCAGCCCGAGCGGGCGGGAGGGCTACGAGCAGTACTTC
>TRBV10-2|.|TRBJ2-7|TRBD1
CASSETWTGRDEQYF
TGCGCCAGCAGTGAGACTTGGACAGGGCGTGACGAGCAGTACTTC
>TRBV5-6|once|TRBJ2-7|.
CASSLPGHGLAANYEQYF
TGTGCCAGCAGCTTGCCCGGACACGGATTAGCGGCGAATTACGAGCAGTACTTC
>TRBV19|.|TRBJ1-5|TRBD1
CASRLDREPEAQHF
TGTGCCAGTAGGCTTGACAGGGAGCCAGAAGCCCAGCATTTT